Sample share makes the clone carrying this T cell receptor (beta chain) medium-sized. The antigen is unknown. The V gene's germline CDR1 is LNHNV and CDR2 YYDKDF (reference sequence). The CDR3 spans 16 residues. Trimming removed 2 bases from V and 8 bases from J; junction bases left unmatched: 7. The data were obtained in a study of neurological immune-mediated disorders. The authors produced cDNA by 5'RACE using 10-nucleotide random UMIs. From the 5' RACE reads, TCRdb called clonotypes with MiXCR, one entry per CDR3 protein. The table records around 60,000 distinct CDR3 sequences, more than 3% of them present only once. The unsorted libraries were made from 2 million PBMCs kept at -80 C. Findings and limits, study-wide: One related-CDR3 cluster, identified by phylogenetic grouping, held the repertoires of 18 of 34 multiple sclerosis patients and was a possible signature. HTLV-1-associated myelopathy displayed the greatest TCR clonal expansion, and multiple sclerosis exhibited the smallest, lower than that of healthy controls.

The chain joins TRBV15 to TRBJ2-1; TRBD2 agrees at 12 bases. The material sequenced was PBMCs. The sequence came from a woman aged 55-69 years with multiple sclerosis. CDR3 DNA: TGTGCCACCAGCAGACGAAGACTAGCGGGAGTGGATGAGCAGTTCTTC. Protein sequence: CATSRRRLAGVDEQFF.